The clone carrying this TCR beta chain was seen a handful of times. The data originate from a study of blood T cell repertoires in COVID-19. Study-level information: Spain, Italy and the United States supplied samples that represented acute and convalescent COVID-19. Sources were T cells, B-cell-depleted T cells, or PBMCs; the material itself was cDNA or gDNA.

V lost 5 bases to trimming and J lost 1 base; unmatched junction nucleotides: 11. CDR3 length: 19 residues. The germline V gene encodes CDR1 MNHEY and CDR2 SVGEGT. As processed by the authors: Estimation of nucleated cell counts was performed using reference gene primer amplification. The repertoire was sequenced with immunoSEQ multiplex PCR; TCRdb's copy has only in-frame clones and lacks some. The V and J calls and clone size are taken from that table; D and trimming were inferred from the DNA. The data contain over 130,000 clones, about 91% of them singletons. The specimen was peripheral blood. The TCR originated in a human donor in a cohort sampled during active COVID-19. This chain joins TRBV6-2 or TRBV6-3 and TRBJ2-6, with 10 bases lining up with TRBD2. The CDR3 loop is CASSTQRGGRPSGANVLTF. CDR3 DNA: TGTGCCAGCAGTACCCAGCGGGGGGGCCGTCCATCTGGGGCCAACGTCCTGACTTTC.